This TCR beta chain was observed in a study of identical twins. This clonotype was picked up many times. The ends were cut back, 4 bases at V and 10 bases at J, with 22 bases in the middle. Germline loops: CDR1 SQVTM, CDR2 ANQGSEA. The CDR3 has 14 amino acids. A universal primer site came from template switching; cDNA carried unique molecular identifiers. MiXCR was run by TCRdb on the 5' RACE reads, yielding one entry per CDR3 protein. Of approximately 700,000 distinct CDR3 sequences in the sample, 5.5% to 7.5% were seen once. The receptor was isolated from a man younger than 30 in good health. The specimen sequenced was naive T cells sorted from blood. V and J are TRBV29-1 and TRBJ2-5; possibly TRBD1 or TRBD2 for D (5 bases each). CDR3 DNA sequence: TGCAGCGTTGCGGACGGGACGGATGGGGTTGGCCAGTACTTC. It yields the protein CSVADGTDGVGQYF.